The clone carrying this T cell receptor (beta chain) showed up many times. Each patient was aged 18 to 65 and had newly diagnosed hyperthyroidism of under 2 months' duration. This sample is drawn from a study of T cells in Graves' hyperthyroidism and ophthalmopathy. It was RNA transcripts that yielded the amplified TCR beta CDR3 regions. HTBI primers drove first-round RT-PCR of the TCR CDR3. TCRdb re-analysed the multiplex PCR reads in MiXCR, keeping a single row per CDR3 protein. Among under 400,000 distinct CDR3 sequences listed, around a sixth were seen once. This CDR3 region has 17 residues. From germline, CDR1 is MNHNS and CDR2 SASEGT. Unmatched junction bases numbered 18, after V lost 7 bases and J lost 5 bases.

The chain joins TRBV6-1 to TRBJ2-7, with 9 bases matching TRBD1. Sequenced input: blood. The sequence was obtained from a woman under 30 with Graves' hyperthyroidism that later progressed to Graves' ophthalmopathy. The CDR3 region is CASNPTPFGDRADEQYF. CDR3 bases: TGTGCCAGCAATCCGACCCCCTTTGGGGACAGGGCTGACGAGCAGTACTTC.